This TCR beta chain was retrieved from a study of blood T cell repertoires in COVID-19. Study at large: The United States, Italy and Spain were the sources of the acute and convalescent COVID-19 samples. Nucleic acid was either cDNA or gDNA, and it came from T cells, B-cell-depleted T cells, or PBMCs.

Between the trimmed V and J ends, which lost 3 bases and 4 bases, there was a span of 27 bases. The CDR3 is 19 amino acids. The germline V gene has CDR1 SGHAT and CDR2 FQNNGV. This clone showed up just a few times. In the original analysis: Scientists estimated how many nucleated cells there were by amplifying reference gene primers. The assay was immunoSEQ multiplex PCR, and TCRdb's table has in-frame clones only and misses some. The V and J calls and clone size come from that table; D and trimming were worked out from the DNA. The table has roughly 38,000 clones, approximately 86% seen once. Source material: peripheral blood. The gene calls are TRBV11-2 and TRBJ1-2, with a possible D match to TRBD1 (6 bases). The receptor comes from a man in his fifties in a cohort sampled during active COVID-19. CDR3 sequence (DNA): TGTGCCAGCAGCTTTAAGTCTCGACAGGACTTACTTACCTCCTATGGCTACACCTTC. It translates to CASSFKSRQDLLTSYGYTF.